This is a list of T cell receptor beta chains from one sample in a study of blood T cell repertoires in COVID-19. Clones were read by immunoSEQ multiplex PCR, and TCRdb kept only the in-frame ones, dropping some. This sample carries around 80,000 clones, about 73% of them seen once, and the ten largest clones take roughly 5.6%. Material: peripheral blood. These receptors originate from a man aged 50-59 years with active or convalescent COVID-19. Each CDR3 is given with its conserved first and last residue. Fields, in order: clone size, J gene, D gene, V gene, CDR3 protein, CDR3 DNA. The D gene is left open where the match is weak. Not every row has a clone size; where given, it reads once, few, many or a size class.

>few|TRBJ2-3|TRBD2|TRBV5-1
CASSPLLGGTDRDTQYF
TGCGCCAGCAGCCCGCTTCTGGGGGGGACGGACCGAGATACGCAGTATTTT
>-|TRBJ1-3|TRBD1|TRBV2
CASSAVPGQGRVDTIYF
TGTGCCAGCAGTGCCGTCCCGGGACAGGGGCGAGTAGACACCATATATTTT
>-|TRBJ1-4|TRBD1|TRBV5-1
CASSPTGATNEKLFF
TGCGCCAGCTCTCCGACAGGGGCAACTAATGAAAAACTGTTTTTT
>-|TRBJ2-5|TRBD1|TRBV25-1
CASTQRTGNQETQYF
TGTGCCAGCACCCAAAGGACAGGGAACCAAGAGACCCAGTACTTC
>-|TRBJ1-6|-|TRBV7-2
CASSSYRSSYNSPLHF
TGTGCCAGCAGCTCTTACAGGAGCTCCTATAATTCACCCCTCCACTTT
>-|TRBJ1-1|-|TRBV5-1
CASKDMELTAEAFF
TGCGCCAGCAAGGATATGGAGCTGACGGCTGAAGCTTTCTTT
>-|TRBJ2-1|TRBD2|TRBV5-4
CASSTGLAGGWNEQFF
TGTGCCAGCAGCACGGGACTAGCGGGGGGGTGGAATGAGCAGTTCTTC
>-|TRBJ2-5|TRBD2|TRBV6-5
CASSYLGLAETQYF
TGTGCCAGCAGTTACCTTGGACTAGCCGAGACCCAGTACTTC
>-|TRBJ1-5|-|TRBV4-3
CASSQDLGQGRQPQHF
TGCGCCAGCAGCCAAGATCTCGGGCAGGGGAGACAGCCCCAGCATTTT
>-|TRBJ1-1|-|TRBV19
CASSITARAGGEAFF
TGTGCCAGTAGTATAACCGCCAGGGCCGGGGGTGAAGCTTTCTTT
>-|TRBJ1-2|-|TRBV18
CASSTTTDYGYTF
TGTGCCAGCTCAACCACGACAGACTATGGCTACACCTTC
>-|TRBJ2-5|TRBD2|TRBV4-2
CASSQRLAGQETQYF
TGTGCCAGCAGCCAAAGACTAGCGGGCCAAGAGACCCAGTACTTC
>-|TRBJ1-1|-|TRBV7-9
CASDAGNTEAFF
TGTGCCAGCGATGCGGGGAACACTGAAGCTTTCTTT
>few|TRBJ1-2|TRBD1|TRBV6-5
CASRGTGSNYGYTF
TGTGCCAGCAGAGGGACAGGGTCTAACTATGGCTACACCTTC
>-|TRBJ1-6|-|TRBV5-1
CASSNPQGMGSPLHF
TGCGCCAGCAGCAATCCACAGGGAATGGGGTCACCCCTCCACTTT
>-|TRBJ2-1|-|TRBV7-2
CASSSDYRVGNEQFF
TGTGCCAGCAGCTCCGACTACAGGGTGGGCAATGAGCAGTTCTTC
>-|TRBJ2-1|TRBD2|TRBV10-1
CASSGPGGGPFF
TGCGCCAGCAGTGGCCCGGGCGGGGGACCGTTCTTC
>-|TRBJ2-5|TRBD1|TRBV20-1
CSASRQGVGETQYF
TGCAGTGCTAGTAGACAGGGGGTAGGGGAGACCCAGTACTTC
>once|TRBJ1-5|-|TRBV10-3
CAISGVAPGGNQPQHF
TGTGCCATCAGTGGGGTCGCCCCAGGAGGGAATCAGCCCCAGCATTTT